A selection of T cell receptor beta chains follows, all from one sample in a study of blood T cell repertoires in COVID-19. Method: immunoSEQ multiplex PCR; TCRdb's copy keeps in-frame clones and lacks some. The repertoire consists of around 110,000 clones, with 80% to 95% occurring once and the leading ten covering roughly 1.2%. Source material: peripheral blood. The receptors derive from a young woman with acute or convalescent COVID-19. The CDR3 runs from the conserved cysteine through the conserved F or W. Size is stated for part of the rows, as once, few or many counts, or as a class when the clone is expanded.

CDR3aa: CASSPGQGETQYF
j_gene: TRBJ2-5
abundance: NA
v_gene: TRBV28

CDR3aa: CASSQATWGGRDGYTF
j_gene: TRBJ1-2
abundance: NA
v_gene: TRBV4-1

CDR3aa: CASSLATGGANEKLFF
j_gene: TRBJ1-4
abundance: NA
v_gene: TRBV7-9

CDR3aa: CASSQGPGAGSSYTF
j_gene: TRBJ1-2
abundance: NA
v_gene: TRBV19

CDR3aa: CASSTDRNLNGYTF
j_gene: TRBJ1-2
abundance: NA
v_gene: TRBV19

CDR3aa: CASSLGGMWATNTGELFF
j_gene: TRBJ2-2
abundance: NA
v_gene: TRBV7-2

CDR3aa: CASSTRQGADEQYF
j_gene: TRBJ2-7
abundance: NA
v_gene: TRBV9

CDR3aa: CASGLGAGTGDVEQYF
j_gene: TRBJ2-7
abundance: NA
v_gene: TRBV12-5

CDR3aa: CASRQGAGNTIYF
j_gene: TRBJ1-3
abundance: NA
v_gene: TRBV27

CDR3aa: CASSPKASTRNTIYF
j_gene: TRBJ1-3
abundance: NA
v_gene: TRBV11-2

CDR3aa: CAIRSRVSETQYF
j_gene: TRBJ2-5
abundance: NA
v_gene: TRBV10-3

CDR3aa: CASRYGTGGAGANVLTF
j_gene: TRBJ2-6
abundance: NA
v_gene: TRBV3-1/TRBV3-2

CDR3aa: CSASRDRGISYNSPLHF
j_gene: TRBJ1-6
abundance: NA
v_gene: TRBV20-1

CDR3aa: CASSRDGTPSGKLFF
j_gene: TRBJ1-4
abundance: NA
v_gene: TRBV7-2

CDR3aa: CASSLDTNTGELFF
j_gene: TRBJ2-2
abundance: once
v_gene: TRBV14

CDR3aa: CASSSGTANSPLHF
j_gene: TRBJ1-6
abundance: NA
v_gene: TRBV6-2/TRBV6-3

CDR3aa: CASSKGLAGNKETQYF
j_gene: TRBJ2-5
abundance: NA
v_gene: TRBV3-1/TRBV3-2

CDR3aa: CASSDALLAGAYNEQFF
j_gene: TRBJ2-1
abundance: NA
v_gene: TRBV25-1

CDR3aa: CASATRGAWAGDTQYF
j_gene: TRBJ2-3
abundance: NA
v_gene: TRBV6-6

CDR3aa: CASSQGGQGRQETQYF
j_gene: TRBJ2-5
abundance: NA
v_gene: TRBV4-2

CDR3aa: CASSQAPTLTGTEAFF
j_gene: TRBJ1-1
abundance: few
v_gene: TRBV4-3

CDR3aa: CASRHSTGGNGYTF
j_gene: TRBJ1-2
abundance: NA
v_gene: TRBV6-6

CDR3aa: CATSDSQGYHYEQYF
j_gene: TRBJ2-7
abundance: NA
v_gene: TRBV24-1

CDR3aa: CSVSLSSGGYEQYF
j_gene: TRBJ2-7
abundance: NA
v_gene: TRBV29-1

CDR3aa: CASPASQVIRRGNEKLFF
j_gene: TRBJ1-4
abundance: once
v_gene: TRBV10-1

CDR3aa: CASSPASGHSYEQYF
j_gene: TRBJ2-7
abundance: NA
v_gene: TRBV7-7

CDR3aa: CASTDRGFLYGYTF
j_gene: TRBJ1-2
abundance: NA
v_gene: TRBV2

CDR3aa: CASSPLDRGTEAFF
j_gene: TRBJ1-1
abundance: NA
v_gene: TRBV28

CDR3aa: CASSEFEGTALNTIYF
j_gene: TRBJ1-3
abundance: once
v_gene: TRBV2

CDR3aa: CASSDRVNEKLFF
j_gene: TRBJ1-4
abundance: NA
v_gene: TRBV14

CDR3aa: CASSLWGRTEAFF
j_gene: TRBJ1-1
abundance: NA
v_gene: TRBV7-2

CDR3aa: CASSQVYGNTEAFF
j_gene: TRBJ1-1
abundance: NA
v_gene: TRBV3-1/TRBV3-2

CDR3aa: CASSPGTGGYTF
j_gene: TRBJ1-2
abundance: NA
v_gene: TRBV19

CDR3aa: CASKERLAGDPYEQYF
j_gene: TRBJ2-7
abundance: NA
v_gene: TRBV7-2

CDR3aa: CASSFGGGRINEQFF
j_gene: TRBJ2-1
abundance: once
v_gene: TRBV7-2

CDR3aa: CASSPGTSDNEQFF
j_gene: TRBJ2-1
abundance: NA
v_gene: TRBV5-1

CDR3aa: CEARAGPNSPLHF
j_gene: TRBJ1-6
abundance: NA
v_gene: TRBV6-5